The clone carrying this T cell receptor (beta chain) was seen only once. Depth targeted 1 in 200,000 to 1 in 1 million T cells, averaging around 10x coverage per clonotype. The method was immunoSEQ multiplex PCR; TCRdb's version includes in-frame clones alone and lacks a portion of them. The sample yields about 300,000 clones, roughly 76% seen once. The data belong to a study of cytotoxic CD8 clonotypes in ibrutinib-treated CLL. The source was PBMCs, collected at disease progression, from a patient treated with ibrutinib. This sequence originates from a human donor with chronic lymphocytic leukemia.

The CDR3, as DNA: TGCGCCAGCAGCCAAGTTTTGTCGGGACAGGGCGGCGAGCAGTACTTC. Translation: CASSQVLSGQGGEQYF. The gene calls are TRBV4-1 and TRBJ2-7, with TRBD1 matching over 9 bases. J was trimmed by 6 bases and V by 1 base; bases with no gene match: 10. Germline CDR1 is MGHRA and CDR2 is YSYEKL. The CDR3 covers 16 residues.